This T cell receptor (beta chain) is drawn from a study of CD8 T cells in Susac syndrome. The CDR3 has 14 residues. CDR1 is SGDLS, CDR2 YYNGEE, per germline. V shed 0 bases and J shed 0 bases, with 5 bases lying between them. In its sample, this clonotype was seen a few times. The RNA input was roughly 0.5 to 1 ug, and it was reverse transcribed with random hexamers. Using its own MiXCR run on the immunoSEQ multiplex PCR reads, TCRdb lists one record per CDR3 protein. The data contain roughly 150,000 distinct CDR3 sequences, about 94% of them singletons. Sequences were obtained from CD8+ T cells from PBMCs. The chain links TRBV9 to TRBJ2-3, with D uncertain. The source of this sequence is a human donor with multiple sclerosis. The CDR3 sequence is CASSVGASTDTQYF. The CDR3 nucleotides are TGTGCCAGCAGCGTAGGGGCTAGCACAGATACGCAGTATTTT.